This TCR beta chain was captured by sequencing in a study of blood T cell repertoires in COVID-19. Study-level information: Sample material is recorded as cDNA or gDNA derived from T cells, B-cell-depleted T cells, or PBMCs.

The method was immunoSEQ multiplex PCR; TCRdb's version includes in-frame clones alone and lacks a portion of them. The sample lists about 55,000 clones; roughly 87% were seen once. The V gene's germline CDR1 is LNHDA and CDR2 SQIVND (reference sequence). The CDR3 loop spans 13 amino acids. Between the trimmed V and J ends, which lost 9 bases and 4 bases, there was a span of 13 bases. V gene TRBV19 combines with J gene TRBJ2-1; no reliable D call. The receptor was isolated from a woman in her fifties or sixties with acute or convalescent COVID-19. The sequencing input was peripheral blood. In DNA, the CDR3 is TGTGCCAGCGCTCCCGAGGTTTACAATGAGCAGTTCTTC. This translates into CASAPEVYNEQFF.